Following are 12 T cell receptor beta chains from one sample sequenced in a study of T cell responses to AZD1222 COVID-19 vaccine. Sequencing was performed with immunoSEQ multiplex PCR; in TCRdb, only in-frame clones are kept and a portion is missing. Of around 160,000 clones detected, approximately 94% appear once; the ten largest clones hold about 0.64%. The source material was peripheral blood, sampled on day 0 of AZD1222 vaccination. The source is an adult in good health.

The chain carries TRBV18 and TRBJ1-5; no clear D. Germline CDR1 reads KGHSH; CDR2 reads LQKENI. CDR3 length: 14 amino acids. V dropped 2 bases and J dropped 7 bases, with 12 bases sitting between them. The CDR3: CASSPGQNEQPQHF. In nucleotides, the CDR3 is TGTGCCAGCTCACCAGGGCAGAATGAACAGCCCCAGCATTTT.

V and J are TRBV11-3 and TRBJ2-1; TRBD1 agrees at 8 bases. In germline, CDR1 is SGHNT, CDR2 YENEEA. The CDR3 is 15 amino acids. V gave up 5 bases and J gave up 1 base; unmatched junction bases: 4. CDR3 sequence (DNA): TGTGCCAGCAGCCTCGACAGGGGTTCCTACAATGAGCAGTTCTTC. Translated: CASSLDRGSYNEQFF. Full variable domain (outside the CDR3, taken from reference TRBV11-3 and TRBJ2-1): EAGVVQSPRYKIIEKKQPVAFWCNPISGHNTLYWYLQNLGQGPELLIRYENEEAVDDSQLPKDRFSAERLKGVDSTLKIQPAELGDSAVYLCASSLDRGSYNEQFFGPGTRLTVL.

The chain links TRBV13 to TRBJ1-2; possible D gene TRBD1, 5 bases. V lost 1 base and J 0 bases, leaving 9 bases between the germline ends. Per the germline V gene, CDR1 is PRHDT and CDR2 is FYEKMQ (reference sequence). The CDR3 is 15 residues long. The CDR3 sequence: CASSLDLTANYGYTF. The CDR3 DNA follows: TGTGCCAGCAGCTTAGATTTGACAGCTAACTATGGCTACACCTTC.

The chain joins TRBV6-5 to TRBJ2-7, with D hard to call. Germline V gives CDR1 MNHEY, CDR2 SVGAGI. V was shortened by 6 bases and J by 2 bases, with 11 bases between the two germline ends. The CDR3 has 13 residues. Written as DNA, the CDR3 is TGTGCCAGCAGGGTCCCGACCACCTACGAGCAGTACTTC. This sequence encodes CASRVPTTYEQYF.

This chain joins TRBV6-5 and TRBJ1-5; tentative D call: TRBD1 (5 bases). V was trimmed by 8 bases and J by 6 bases, leaving 11 bases between them. This CDR3 spans 12 amino acids. Germline lookup yields CDR1 MNHEY and CDR2 SVGAGI. CDR3 nucleotides: TGTGCCAGCCGGGGGGGAGGTCAGCCCCAGCATTTT. It codes for CASRGGGQPQHF.

The chain is built from TRBV18 and TRBJ1-1; D is ambiguous. Germline V lookup: CDR1 KGHSH, CDR2 LQKENI. V was shortened by 4 bases and J by 3 bases, with 15 bases between the two germline ends. This CDR3 comprises 15 residues. The CDR3 here is CASSRTEGRYTEAFF. The DNA for the CDR3 is TGTGCCAGCTCACGGACGGAGGGCAGGTACACTGAAGCTTTCTTT.

The chain employs TRBV5-1 and TRBJ2-5, with D tentatively TRBD2 (6 bases). Per germline, CDR1 SGHRS and CDR2 YFSETQ. The CDR3 totals 16 residues. Trimming pared 3 bases from V and 0 bases from J, leaving 15 bases between. The CDR3 region has the DNA TGCGCCAGCAGCTGGAGGGGCGGCGGGTACCAAGAGACCCAGTACTTC. It specifies CASSWRGGGYQETQYF.

The gene calls are TRBV30 and TRBJ1-2; 7 nucleotides line up with TRBD1. V dropped 5 bases and J dropped 8; count of bases not matched to a gene: 11. The CDR3 is 13 amino acids. Germline V gene lookup returns CDR1 GTSNPN and CDR2 SVGIG (reference sequence). DNA of the CDR3: TGTGCCTGGCATAAAACAGGGGTACGGGGCTACACCTTC. Protein sequence: CAWHKTGVRGYTF.

The chain recombines TRBV5-1 with TRBJ2-7; 16 bases agree with TRBD2. J was trimmed by 0 bases and V by 5 bases; bases with no gene match: 8. From germline, CDR1 is SGHRS and CDR2 YFSETQ. There are 18 residues in the CDR3. CDR3 residues: CASSGTSGRVWGSYEQYF. The CDR3 region has the DNA TGCGCCAGCAGTGGGACTAGCGGGAGGGTTTGGGGCTCCTACGAGCAGTACTTC.

The rearrangement links TRBV5-8 to TRBJ1-2, with D perhaps matching TRBD1 (5 bases). V shed 1 base and J shed 6 bases, with 16 bases lying between them. The V gene's germline CDR1 is SGHTS and CDR2 YDEGEE. The CDR3 is 15 amino acids. DNA of the CDR3: TGTGCCAGCAGCTTGCGGCCCTTGGGGGTGGATGGCTACACCTTC. This translates into CASSLRPLGVDGYTF. Drawing the rest from reference TRBV5-8 and TRBJ1-2, the complete variable domain is EAGVTQSPTHLIKTRGQQATLRCSPISGHTSVYWYQQALGLGLQFLLWYDEGEERNRGNFPPRFSGRQFPNYSSELNVNALELEDSALYLCASSLRPLGVDGYTFGSGTRLTVV.

The V call is TRBV5-6, the J call TRBJ1-1; D remains ambiguous. From germline, CDR1 is SGHDT and CDR2 YYEEEE. The CDR3 covers 14 residues. V shed 3 bases and J shed 1 base, with 10 bases lying between them. In nucleotides, the CDR3 is TGTGCCAGCAGCTCCTTCTCGTGGAACACTGAAGCTTTCTTT. This translates into CASSSFSWNTEAFF.

This chain joins TRBV5-4 and TRBJ2-7; weak D call: TRBD1 (6 bases). The CDR3 totals 15 residues. Trimming took 5 bases from V and 6 from J, leaving 21 bases between them. From germline, CDR1 is SGHNT and CDR2 YYREEE (reference sequence). CDR3 sequence (DNA): TGTGCCAGCAGTATACAGGGAGTCGTTTCGTCCGAGCAGTACTTC. This translates into CASSIQGVVSSEQYF. The entire variable domain, with the rest obtained from reference TRBV5-4 and TRBJ2-7, is as follows: ETGVTQSPTHLIKTRGQQVTLRCSSQSGHNTVSWYQQALGQGPQFIFQYYREEENGRGNFPPRFSGLQFPNYSSELNVNALELDDSALYLCASSIQGVVSSEQYFGPGTRLTVT.